This T cell receptor beta chain was identified in a study of T cells in Graves' hyperthyroidism and ophthalmopathy (dated by TCRdb to 2018 to 2020). Study-wide context: Peripheral blood samples were taken at initial diagnosis, before any treatment was given. A discovery cohort of approximately 97 patients, approximately 45 with Graves' ophthalmopathy and roughly 59 with stable Graves' hyperthyroidism, was used to find distinguishing TCR V-J signatures. After blood sampling, hyperthyroidism patients were treated with methimazole at a starting dose of 30 mg daily, and ophthalmopathy patients were treated with high-dose intravenous methylprednisolone. Thyroid tissue and blood T-cell repertoires from about six Graves' hyperthyroidism patients were also compared in the study. The paper describes TCR Vbeta CDR3 sequencing of 130 to 150 peripheral blood samples, made up of around 41 ophthalmopathy patients, 70 to 75 hyperthyroidism patients and roughly 17 progressor patients. The 100 or so discovery patients were randomly split 7:3 into training and test sets. Whether ophthalmopathy could be predicted prospectively was tested in an independent validation cohort made up of about 20 hyperthyroidism patients plus 17 patients who later progressed to ophthalmopathy.

Hyperthyroidism patients were newly diagnosed, with disease duration under 2 months, and aged 18 to 65 years. Exclusion was applied to patients with uncontrolled infections, other autoimmune diseases, pregnancy or lactation. Clinical symptoms, serum thyroxine and TRAb, thyroid ultrasound, and orbital computed tomography formed the basis for the diagnoses. For progressor patients, blood was drawn at the first diagnosis of hyperthyroidism, before any ophthalmopathy symptoms had appeared. Ficoll-Paque density gradient centrifugation was used to isolate PBMCs from around 10 ml of fresh peripheral blood. Progressor patients were initially diagnosed with Graves' hyperthyroidism and developed ophthalmopathy during follow-up. Trizol reagent was used to extract total RNA, and RNA quality was then checked on an Agilent 2100 Bioanalyzer. The paper as a whole reports these results and caveats: Sample size was not statistically predetermined, and investigators were not blinded to group allocation. A 13 V-J signature model separated ophthalmopathy from stable hyperthyroidism, with around 88% sensitivity and 81% to 83% specificity in cross-validation and 80%/75% in testing. In validation, progression to ophthalmopathy was predicted by the model with 65% to 71% sensitivity and nearly 75% specificity, a median of approximately 7.1 months before onset. Most expanded thyroid clonotypes (frequency above 0.001) were also found in blood, which suggests that blood repertoires may mirror thyroid immune responses.

CDR1 SGHRS and CDR2 YFSETQ were looked up in the germline V gene. V was cut back by 0 bases and J by 4 bases, leaving a gap of 8 bases between them. The CDR3 goes from the cysteine to the phenylalanine over 14 residues. Of all the DNA, just the CDR3 is kept, 42 bases in frame from base 1. This clonotype was seen repeatedly, ten times or more. This receptor's antigen is unknown. No base-level quality is on record; no much larger clone is a single base apart. Amplification of TCR beta CDR3 regions was carried out from RNA transcripts. A first-round RT-PCR of the TCR CDR3 used the HTBI primer set with the Qiagen OneStep RT-PCR kit. Libraries were constructed in a second round of multiplex PCR, after which size selection and purification were carried out. Libraries were sequenced paired-end with 100 bp reads on an Illumina HiSeq2000. The original pipeline was this. SOAPnuke was used to process the raw data, removing reads that contained adapters or uncalled bases, had a mean Phred below 15, or lacked an exact match to the constant primer or identifier. High-quality paired reads were merged using COPE v1.2.5, and each unique nucleotide sequence was defined as a clonotype. MiTCR v1.1 was used to align the clonotypes against IMGT TRBV, TRBD and TRBJ reference segments. The analysis included only V-J combinations with a frequency above 0.0001, which together covered 99% to 99.2% of the repertoires. A TCS score was defined as the ratio between F50 (clonal expansion) and ExV (chaos), using BLOSUM62-based TCRdist between CDR3 peptides within each V-J. Welch's t-statistics and random forest reduced roughly 540 V-J features to roughly 13, which were used in a naive Bayes classifier (R e1071). TCRdb reworked the public reads: Q25 trimming with fastp, MiXCR clone assembly, productive beta chains retained. Rows with a matching CDR3 protein are joined into one entry that keeps the most common DNA and genes. The V and J calls were determined by TCRdb, not by the authors. A total of more than 550,000 distinct CDR3 sequences appear in this sample, 15% to 20% of them only once. The biggest ten clones account for about a sixth of the sample.

Material: blood. This receptor was identified in a woman aged 45 to 65 with Graves' hyperthyroidism that later progressed to Graves' ophthalmopathy. The V and J segments used are TRBV5-1 and TRBJ2-1; no confident D gene assignment can be made. This receptor has the CDR3 CASSLERNYNEQFF. The DNA sequence reads TGCGCCAGCAGCTTGGAACGGAATTACAATGAGCAGTTCTTC. Extended through the reference TRBV5-1 and TRBJ2-1 proteins, this CDR3 yields the full variable domain: KAGVTQTPRYLIKTRGQQVTLSCSPISGHRSVSWYQQTPGQGLQFLFEYFSETQRNKGNFPGRFSGRQFSNSRSEMNVSTLELGDSALYLCASSLERNYNEQFFGPGTRLTVL.